The clone carrying this T cell receptor beta chain has more than one count but fewer than ten. The source of the sample is a study of read filtering for tumor transcriptome and immune sequencing. Study overall: Mean patient age was roughly 72 years, range roughly 45 to 80; around 16 male, roughly 14 female. By R-ISS, stages I, II and III held roughly 8, 15 and 7 patients. IR-seq gave about 3.5 to 10.27 million TCR reads per sample; RNA-seq gave roughly 80 to 1,300.

CDR1 and CDR2 from the germline V gene are SQVTM and ANQGSEA. The CDR3 runs 11 residues. The junction had 7 bases not matched to a gene; V was cut back by 8 bases and J by 10 bases. Bone marrow was sampled from every patient at the time of active disease. This library used approximately 0.4 ug RNA and molecular barcoded adaptors spanning alpha/delta and beta/gamma chains. TCRdb reanalysed the reads using MiXCR and keeps one entry per CDR3 protein. This sample carries under 150,000 distinct CDR3 sequences, approximately 13% of them seen once, and the ten largest clones take about 7.7%. The receptor was isolated from a donor aged 40 or older with multiple myeloma. Sequenced input: a population of CD138-negative cells sorted from bone marrow. The chain joins TRBV29-1 to TRBJ2-1, with 8 bases that match TRBD2. CDR3: CSIGTSVEQFF. As DNA, the CDR3 is TGCAGCATTGGGACTAGTGTGGAGCAGTTCTTC.